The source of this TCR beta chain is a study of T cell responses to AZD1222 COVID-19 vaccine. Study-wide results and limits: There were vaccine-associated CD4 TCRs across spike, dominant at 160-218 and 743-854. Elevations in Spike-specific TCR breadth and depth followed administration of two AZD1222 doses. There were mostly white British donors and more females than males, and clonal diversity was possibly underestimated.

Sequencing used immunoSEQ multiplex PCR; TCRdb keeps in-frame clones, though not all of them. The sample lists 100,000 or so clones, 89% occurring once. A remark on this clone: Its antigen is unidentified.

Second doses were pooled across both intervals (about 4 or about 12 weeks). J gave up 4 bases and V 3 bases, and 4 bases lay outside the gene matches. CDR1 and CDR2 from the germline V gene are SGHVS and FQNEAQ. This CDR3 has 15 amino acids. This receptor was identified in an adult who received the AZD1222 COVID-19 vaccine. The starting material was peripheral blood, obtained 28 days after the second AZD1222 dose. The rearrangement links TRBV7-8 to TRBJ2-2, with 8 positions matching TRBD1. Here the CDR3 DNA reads TGTGCCAGCAGCTTGGGGGACAGGTTCACCGGGGAGCTGTTTTTT. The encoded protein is CASSLGDRFTGELFF. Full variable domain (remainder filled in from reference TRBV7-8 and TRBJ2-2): GAGVSQSPRYKVAKRGQDVALRCDPISGHVSLFWYQQALGQGPEFLTYFQNEAQLDKSGLPSDRFFAERPEGSVSTLKIQRTQQEDSAVYLCASSLGDRFTGELFFGEGSRLTVL.